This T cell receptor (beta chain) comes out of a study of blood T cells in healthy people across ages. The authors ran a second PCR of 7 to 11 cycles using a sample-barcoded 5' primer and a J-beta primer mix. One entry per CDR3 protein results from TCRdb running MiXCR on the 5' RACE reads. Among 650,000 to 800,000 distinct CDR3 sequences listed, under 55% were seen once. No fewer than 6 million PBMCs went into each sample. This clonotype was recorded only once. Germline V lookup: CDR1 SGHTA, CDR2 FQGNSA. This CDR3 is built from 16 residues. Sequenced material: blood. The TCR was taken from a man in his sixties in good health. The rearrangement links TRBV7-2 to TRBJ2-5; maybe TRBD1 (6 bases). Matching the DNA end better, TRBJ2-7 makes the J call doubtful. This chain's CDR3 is CASSLVLARGEYEQYF. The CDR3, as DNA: TGTGCCAGCAGCTTAGTTCTTGCCAGGGGAGAATACGAGCAGTACTTC.